These 17 T cell receptor beta chains were all obtained from the same sample, sequenced in a study of identical twins. A single record per CDR3 protein comes from TCRdb applying MiXCR to the 5' RACE reads. Here the sample spans a few hundred thousand distinct CDR3 sequences, 10% to 15% being singletons. These data were also reused for a study on yellow fever vaccine responses in identical twins.

Input material: memory (CD45RO+) T cells sorted from blood. These receptors originate from a woman aged 18 to 35 in good health.

This clonotype turned up a few times. This chain connects TRBV3-1 to TRBJ2-5; D possibly corresponds to TRBD1 (6 bases). Germline V gene sequence: CDR1 LGHDT, CDR2 YNNKEL (reference sequence). With 2 bases removed from V and 4 bases from J, the gap between germline ends came to 17 bases. The CDR3 sequence is 16 residues long. CDR3 nucleotide sequence: TGTGCCAGCAGCCAAACAAAAGTACAGGGTAGAGAGACCCAGTACTTC. Translated, it gives CASSQTKVQGRETQYF.

The rearrangement links TRBV6-5 to TRBJ2-3; D gene uncertain. Trimming shortened V by 2 bases and J by 0 bases, and 9 bases separated the two germline ends. Germline CDR1 reads MNHEY; CDR2 reads SVGAGI. This CDR3 has 15 amino acids. The CDR3 spells CASSYQPDSTDTQYF. CDR3 coding DNA: TGTGCCAGCAGTTACCAACCGGACAGCACAGATACGCAGTATTTT.

This rearrangement joins TRBV20-1 to TRBJ2-3; no reliable D call. CDR3 size: 13 residues. Germline-derived CDR1 and CDR2 are DFQATT and SNEGSKA (reference sequence). V dropped 2 bases and J dropped 1 base, with 7 bases sitting between them. The CDR3 loop is CSARLLGTDTQYF. The CDR3 bases are TGCAGTGCTAGACTATTAGGCACAGATACGCAGTATTTT.

This clonotype appeared many times. The chain carries TRBV24-1 and TRBJ2-3; D is undetermined. The CDR3 has 12 residues. V lost 6 bases and J 0 bases, leaving 3 bases between the germline ends. CDR1 and CDR2 (germline): KGHDR, SFDVKD. CDR3 in amino acids: CATSQSTDTQYF. As DNA, the CDR3 is TGTGCCACCAGTCAGAGCACAGATACGCAGTATTTT.

The J gene is TRBJ1-2, the V gene TRBV11-1; D is undetermined. This CDR3 region has 13 residues. In germline, CDR1 is SGHAT, CDR2 FQDESV (reference sequence). Trimming took off 5 bases at V and 5 bases at J, with 12 bases between the two ends. The CDR3 loop is CASSHRTAYGYTF. DNA for the CDR3: TGTGCCAGCAGCCATCGGACCGCTTATGGCTACACCTTC.

This clonotype turned up a few times. The chain recombines TRBV5-1 with TRBJ2-5, with a tentative D call TRBD2 (5 bases). Germline V CDR1 and CDR2: SGHRS, YFSETQ. The CDR3 consists of 14 residues. V shed 2 bases and J shed 7 bases, with 15 bases lying between them. The CDR3 nucleotides read TGCGCCAGCAGCTTAAGCGGAGACTCCCTGACCCAGTACTTC. As protein: CASSLSGDSLTQYF.

This clonotype was seen a handful of times. The gene calls are TRBV19 and TRBJ1-6, with 7 bases fitting TRBD1. The CDR3 covers 15 residues. V shed 8 bases, J shed 0 bases, and the junction held 4 bases outside the gene matches. Per germline, CDR1 LNHDA and CDR2 SQIVND (reference sequence). In nucleotides, the CDR3 is TGTGCCAGTGGCCGGGACAGCTCCTATAATTCACCCCTCCACTTT. This translates into CASGRDSSYNSPLHF.

CDR3 residues: CSVGARGYEQYF. CDR3 bases: TGCAGCGTCGGCGCACGAGGGTACGAGCAGTACTTC. The gene calls are TRBV29-1 and TRBJ2-7; D is possibly TRBD2 (5 bases). The V gene lost 6 bases and the J gene lost 4 bases, with 13 bases spanning the gap. The CDR3 loop spans 12 amino acids. Germline lookup yields CDR1 SQVTM and CDR2 ANQGSEA.

The chain is built from TRBV7-8 and TRBJ2-5, with a weak D call TRBD2 (5 bases). Between the trimmed V and J ends, which lost 1 base and 5 bases, there was a span of 8 bases. The CDR3 loop spans 13 amino acids. CDR1 is SGHVS and CDR2 is FQNEAQ in the germline V gene. CDR3 DNA sequence: TGTGCCAGCAGCTTAGGCACTAGGGAGACCCAGTACTTC. Its translation: CASSLGTRETQYF.

Only one count was recorded for this clonotype. This chain connects TRBV5-5 to TRBJ2-1, with 9 bases matching TRBD1. Looked up from germline, CDR1 is SGHKS and CDR2 is YYEKEE (reference sequence). J lost 4 bases, V lost 4 bases, and 6 bases had no gene match. The CDR3 has 15 residues. Here the CDR3 reads CASSRTGVLYNEQFF. The CDR3 DNA reads as TGTGCCAGCAGCCGGACAGGGGTACTTTACAATGAGCAGTTCTTC.

This sequence joins TRBV5-8 and TRBJ2-1; D is possibly TRBD1 (6 bases). Looked up from germline, CDR1 is SGHTS and CDR2 is YDEGEE. The ends were cut back, 4 bases at V and 7 bases at J, with 15 bases in the middle. The CDR3 is 14 residues long. In DNA, the CDR3 is TGTGCCAGCAGCAAAAAGACAGGAAAGAATGAGCAGTTCTTC. It translates to CASSKKTGKNEQFF.

This clonotype was recorded many times. The CDR3: CASSLDGGRNTEAFF. CDR3 nucleotide sequence: TGTGCCAGCAGTTTAGATGGGGGACGGAACACTGAAGCTTTCTTT. The chain recombines TRBV12-3 or TRBV12-4 with TRBJ1-1, with D maybe TRBD1 (5 bases). Trimming removed 1 base at V and 1 base at J, with 10 bases between. CDR3 size: 15 residues.

This clonotype has more than one count but fewer than ten. At one end, the junction sequence differs from germline, possibly due to a read error. This chain uses TRBV20-1 with TRBJ2-5, with TRBD2 matching over 11 bases. The germline gives CDR1 DFQATT, CDR2 SNEGSKA (reference sequence). This CDR3 is built from 17 residues. CDR3 residues: CCARDSTSGITLETQYF. The DNA for the CDR3 is TGCTGTGCTAGAGATTCGACTAGCGGGATAACTCTCGAGACCCAGTACTTC.

This clonotype was seen at least ten times. J is TRBJ1-1 and V is TRBV6-1; tentative D call: TRBD1 (6 bases). V was trimmed by 7 bases and J by 5 bases, leaving 14 bases between them. CDR3 size: 13 residues. Germline lookup yields CDR1 MNHNS and CDR2 SASEGT. The CDR3 DNA follows: TGTGCCAGCACCAGATCACAGGGTACTGAAGCTTTCTTT. It translates to CASTRSQGTEAFF.

V usage is TRBV2 and J usage is TRBJ1-4, with D possibly matching TRBD1 (6 bases). This CDR3 has 14 residues. V was trimmed by 6 bases and J by 6 bases, leaving 14 bases between them. From germline, CDR1 is SNHLY and CDR2 FYNNEI. The CDR3 bases are TGTGCCAGCAGCCTATACAGGGCCGATGAAAAACTGTTTTTT. This encodes CASSLYRADEKLFF.

This clonotype was detected ten times or more. The chain carries TRBV12-3 or TRBV12-4 and TRBJ2-7; 10 nucleotides match TRBD1. Trimming removed 5 bases from V and 1 base from J; junction bases left unmatched: 5. The CDR3 runs 15 residues. DNA for the CDR3: TGTGCCAGCAGTCCGGGGACAGGGGCGTCCTACGAGCAGTACTTC. The encoded protein is CASSPGTGASYEQYF.

The chain combines TRBV9 with TRBJ2-5; D is perhaps TRBD2 (6 bases). CDR1 is SGDLS and CDR2 is YYNGEE in the germline V gene. V lost 0 bases and J lost 4, with 13 bases in between. The CDR3 runs to 15 residues. The DNA for the CDR3 is TGTGCCAGCAGCGTAGGGACTACTAGACGAGAGACCCAGTACTTC. This encodes CASSVGTTRRETQYF.